This TCR beta chain is from a study of T cell clonality in common variable immunodeficiency (dated by TCRdb to the mid-2010s). Findings and caveats that apply to the study as a whole: According to the authors, finding the cause of the higher clonality in CVID would require sequencing the repertoires of T cell subpopulations. TCRbeta clonality was higher in CVID subjects than in healthy controls (t-test p = 0.018), and the increase was most characteristic of about a third of subjects. Fewer TCRbeta clones were shared among CVID subjects than among healthy controls (p < 0.0001). Despite equal DNA input, controls averaged approximately 74,000 unique sequences per sample versus around 30,000 in CVID samples. Correlations between repertoire features and clinical complications were limited by patient heterogeneity within the CVID cohort. Reportedly, TCRbeta sequences from CVID had fewer deletions and N-nucleotide insertions, and highly modified clones with 13 or more V deletions were absent from CVID.

The CDR3 covers 15 residues, taking in both the cysteine and the phenylalanine. Only the CDR3 bases that were read are kept: 36 of them, in frame from base 1. The germline V gene gives CDR1 as SNHLY and CDR2 as FYNNEI. For sequencing, equivalent amounts of genomic DNA were input from CVID and control samples. For every sample, a 60 bp segment covering the rearranged TCRbeta CDR3 region was amplified and then sequenced. TCRbeta amplification used the immunoSEQ assay, a bias-corrected multiplex PCR with high-throughput sequencing. The original methods were these. Each unique nucleotide sequence was treated as a clone and annotated with V, D and J genes, copy number and frequency. Sequences were labeled productive if in frame, and non-productive if out of frame or containing stop codons. As previously described, clonality was calculated on the basis of Shannon's entropy. The predicted amino acid sequences of productive clones were used to derive the mean CDR3 Kyte-Doolittle hydropathy. Hierarchical clustering of scaled V gene usage was performed with the R hclust function using Manhattan distance and complete linkage. Sharing of clones by CDR3 amino acid sequence was evaluated through resampling of 12 repertoires per group over 100 rounds. The repertoires were screened for roughly 70 published EBV-specific TCRbeta sequences and roughly 240 published CMV-specific TCRbeta sequences. Analysis left out a couple of CVID samples that produced under 10,000 sequences, so around 40 CVID repertoires remained. The clones in this table, taken by TCRdb from immuneACCESS, are in-frame only. Not every clone is retained; where verified, under half of the shortfall comes from an unresolved V gene, and the cause of the rest is unknown. From that table come the V and J calls and clone size; the DNA was used to work out D and trimming. This sample was tabulated with 30,000 to 40,000 clones, among which there are no singletons. The ten largest clonotypes hold around a tenth of the sample.

Both CVID patients and healthy controls were predominantly of Caucasian heritage. Heparinized peripheral whole blood samples of about 5 to 8.5 ml were collected from each donor. Genomic DNA from adults with common variable immune deficiency (CVID) and from healthy adult controls was used for sequencing of TCRbeta CDR3 repertoires. A total of roughly 22 healthy adult volunteers (12 female and 10 male; age range roughly 20 to 66 years, mean age roughly 34) were included in the control group. Diluted blood was density-centrifuged over Hypaque 1077 or Ficoll-Paque to isolate peripheral blood mononuclear cells. Genomic DNA was obtained from unsorted mononuclear cells through either Qiagen column purification or a centrifugation-based method. As concerns this clone: No cognate antigen has been identified for it. The CDR3 end is not reached by the read, which stops 3 residues before it; the germline J gene fills it in.

This TCR derives from a person aged 18-70 years in good health. The sample consisted of peripheral blood mononuclear cells. The sequence is built from TRBV2 and TRBJ1-2; no D gene can be assigned with confidence. Incomplete CDR3 DNA: TGTGCCAGCAGTCAACGACAAAGGGTCTATGATGAC. It translates to CASSQRQRVYDD. The CDR3 as a whole reads CASSQRQRVYDDYTF.